Presented here are 29 T cell receptor beta chains from one specimen sequenced in a study of T-cell reconstitution after alpha-beta-depleted transplantation in children. Unique molecular identifiers were used to barcode this TCRbeta library. TCRdb re-derived calls from the PCR reads in MiXCR, one entry per CDR3 protein. Of roughly 100,000 distinct CDR3 sequences in the sample, under 9% were seen once. Material: PBMCs, obtained before TCRalphabeta/CD19-depleted stem cell transplant. Source of these receptors: a boy aged 2 to 10 with acute lymphoblastic leukemia, due to receive a stem cell transplant.

The chain recombines TRBV4-2 with TRBJ2-7; D unclear. Trimming removed 4 bases at V and 3 bases at J, with 13 bases between. Per germline, CDR1 LGHNA and CDR2 YNFKEQ. The CDR3 totals 14 residues. Written as DNA, the CDR3 is TGTGCCAGCAGCCCGTCAGAGGACCTCTACGAGCAGTACTTC. Translation gives CASSPSEDLYEQYF.

This clonotype showed up many times. The chain uses TRBV10-3 and TRBJ2-7; TRBD1 agrees at 7 bases. The V gene's germline CDR1 is ENHRY and CDR2 SYGVKD. V gave up 2 bases and J gave up 0 bases; unmatched junction bases: 10. There are 17 residues in the CDR3. CDR3 residues: CAISERSRQGHSYEQYF. CDR3 nucleotide sequence: TGTGCCATCAGTGAGAGATCCCGACAGGGACACTCCTACGAGCAGTACTTC.

This clonotype was seen at least ten times. The genes are TRBV15 and TRBJ1-5; D remains unclear. V was cut by 0 bases and J by 4 bases, with 7 bases left in between. Per germline, CDR1 LNHNV and CDR2 YYDKDF (reference sequence). This CDR3 has 14 amino acids. The CDR3 region has the DNA TGTGCCACCAGCAGAGAATCGAGGAATCAGCCCCAGCATTTT. Protein product: CATSRESRNQPQHF. The full variable domain, completed using reference TRBV15 and TRBJ1-5, is DAMVIQNPRYQVTQFGKPVTLSCSQTLNHNVMYWYQQKSSQAPKLLFHYYDKDFNNEADTPDNFQSRRPNTSFCFLDIRSPGLGDTAMYLCATSRESRNQPQHFGDGTRLSIL.

Many counts were recorded for this clonotype. V gene TRBV7-8 combines with J gene TRBJ2-1, with TRBD1 identical over 11 bases. V was pared by 5 bases and J by 3 bases, with 6 bases of the junction left unmatched. CDR3 length: 16 residues. The V gene's germline CDR1 is SGHVS and CDR2 FQNEAQ. The CDR3 here is CASSRDRGTFYNEQFF. In DNA, the CDR3 is TGTGCCAGCAGCAGGGACAGGGGGACTTTCTACAATGAGCAGTTCTTC.

This clonotype was seen more than once but under ten times. The rearrangement joins TRBV20-1 to TRBJ2-3; 11 bases match TRBD2. The CDR3 covers 18 residues. Germline lookup yields CDR1 DFQATT and CDR2 SNEGSKA (reference sequence). The DNA for the CDR3 is TGCAGCTTTCTAGACAGTAGGGTAGCGGGGGGGCCTGGAGATACGCAGTATTTT. This encodes CSFLDSRVAGGPGDTQYF.

The chain combines TRBV9 with TRBJ1-2, with TRBD1 identical over 8 bases. The CDR3 contains 14 residues. Germline CDR1 SGDLS, CDR2 YYNGEE. With 0 bases clipped from V and 8 bases from J, the junction kept 6 bases outside the gene matches. Written as DNA, the CDR3 is TGTGCCAGCAGCGTAGCCCCAGCAGGGGGCGGCTACACCTTC. This codes for CASSVAPAGGGYTF. Together with reference TRBV9 and TRBJ1-2, the CDR3 gives the full variable domain: DSGVTQTPKHLITATGQRVTLRCSPRSGDLSVYWYQQSLDQGLQFLIQYYNGEERAKGNILERFSAQQFPDLHSELNLSSLELGDSALYFCASSVAPAGGGYTFGSGTRLTVV.

This clonotype was counted a few times. The rearrangement uses TRBV4-3 and TRBJ1-2; TRBD1 aligns across 10 bases. The CDR3 consists of 16 residues. In germline, CDR1 is LGHNA, CDR2 YSLEER. Germline trimming cut 2 bases from V and 6 bases from J; bases unmatched to any gene: 9. The CDR3 protein is CASSQQWDRGEDGYTF. The CDR3, as DNA: TGCGCCAGCAGCCAACAATGGGACAGGGGCGAGGATGGCTACACCTTC.

This clonotype appeared a few times. This sequence joins TRBV6-5 and TRBJ1-1, with D perhaps TRBD1 (6 bases). Trimming pared 3 bases from V and 5 bases from J, leaving 13 bases between. The germline gives CDR1 MNHEY, CDR2 SVGAGI. This CDR3 spans 14 amino acids. In nucleotides, the CDR3 is TGTGCCAGCAGTTATGAGGGGGGGAGGACTGAAGCTTTCTTT. Its translation: CASSYEGGRTEAFF.

This clonotype was seen ten or more times. The rearrangement joins TRBV3-1 to TRBJ1-1; D gene uncertain. The CDR3 runs to 14 residues. V lost 1 base and J lost 0, with 6 bases in between. Germline loops: CDR1 LGHDT, CDR2 YNNKEL (reference sequence). The chain's CDR3 is CASSQAQLNTEAFF. The CDR3 DNA reads TGTGCCAGCAGCCAAGCGCAGCTGAACACTGAAGCTTTCTTT.

This clonotype was counted only a few times. The rearrangement uses TRBV5-1 and TRBJ2-5; 12 nucleotides line up with TRBD2. Germline-derived CDR1 and CDR2 are SGHRS and YFSETQ. The CDR3 is 15 amino acids. V shed 8 bases and J 5 bases; nucleotides not matched to a gene: 10. In DNA, the CDR3 is TGCGCCAGTACATCTAGCGGGGGGGTTGACGAGACCCAGTACTTC. It is translated as CASTSSGGVDETQYF. The variable domain in full, with the rest retrieved from reference TRBV5-1 and TRBJ2-5, is KAGVTQTPRYLIKTRGQQVTLSCSPISGHRSVSWYQQTPGQGLQFLFEYFSETQRNKGNFPGRFSGRQFSNSRSEMNVSTLELGDSALYLCASTSSGGVDETQYFGPGTRLLVL.

This clonotype was counted only a few times. The chain couples TRBV12-3 or TRBV12-4 to TRBJ1-1; D call uncertain. The CDR3 contains 14 residues. V dropped 6 bases and J dropped 4 bases, with 15 bases sitting between them. CDR3 sequence (DNA): TGTGCCAGCAGGAGGGCCGGGTTCGGCACTGAAGCTTTCTTT. Residues: CASRRAGFGTEAFF.

This clonotype has just a few counts. V and J are TRBV7-9 and TRBJ1-4; D is ambiguous. V dropped 5 bases and J dropped 3 bases, with 13 bases sitting between them. Germline CDR1 reads SEHNR; CDR2 reads FQNEAQ (reference sequence). This CDR3 has 15 amino acids. The CDR3, as DNA: TGTGCCAGCAGCCCGCCGTCAGATTCTAATGAAAAACTGTTTTTT. Residues: CASSPPSDSNEKLFF.

There are a few counts of this clonotype. The chain has TRBV9 and TRBJ1-4; 11 nucleotides agree with TRBD1. Germline values: CDR1 SGDLS, CDR2 YYNGEE. The trim removed 4 bases at V and 4 bases at J, leaving 15 bases unmatched. CDR3 length: 19 amino acids. The CDR3: CASSSFIGDRGSGNEKLFF. CDR3 in DNA: TGTGCCAGCAGCTCATTTATCGGGGACAGGGGGTCTGGTAATGAAAAACTGTTTTTT.

A few counts support this clonotype. CDR3 sequence: CATSREWTGGTDTQYF. CDR3 sequence (DNA): TGTGCCACCAGCAGAGAATGGACAGGGGGTACAGATACGCAGTATTTT. The genes are TRBV15 and TRBJ2-3; the match to TRBD1 covers 10 bases. CDR3 length: 16 amino acids. The V segment lost 0 bases and the J segment 3 bases; nucleotides outside the gene matches: 3. The V gene's germline CDR1 is LNHNV and CDR2 YYDKDF (reference sequence). Full variable domain (missing parts from reference TRBV15 and TRBJ2-3): DAMVIQNPRYQVTQFGKPVTLSCSQTLNHNVMYWYQQKSSQAPKLLFHYYDKDFNNEADTPDNFQSRRPNTSFCFLDIRSPGLGDTAMYLCATSREWTGGTDTQYFGPGTRLTVL.

This clonotype was seen only once. The V and J genes are TRBV15 and TRBJ2-5; maybe TRBD2 (5 bases). Germline-derived CDR1 and CDR2 are LNHNV and YYDKDF (reference sequence). There are 14 residues in the CDR3. V was cut by 5 bases and J by 10 bases, with 20 bases left in between. CDR3 in DNA: TGTGCCACCAGCCCCCCTCCCGCGGCGGGCGGCCAGTACTTC. As protein: CATSPPPAAGGQYF.

This clonotype appeared a few times. The chain links TRBV19 to TRBJ1-1; D not resolved. CDR1 is LNHDA and CDR2 is SQIVND in the germline V gene (reference sequence). The CDR3 consists of 15 residues. Trimming shortened V by 7 bases and J by 5 bases, and 20 bases separated the two germline ends. The CDR3 loop reads CASTPNSGWGTEAFF. The CDR3, as DNA: TGTGCCAGTACGCCCAATTCGGGGTGGGGTACTGAAGCTTTCTTT.

This clonotype occurred a few times. CDR3 sequence (DNA): TGTGCCAGCAGTGCGACTAGCGGGGGGGCTTTAGTAGAGACCCAGTACTTC. Translation: CASSATSGGALVETQYF. This chain connects TRBV2 to TRBJ2-5; TRBD2 matches 14 bases. Germline CDR1 reads SNHLY; CDR2 reads FYNNEI. This CDR3 is built from 17 residues. V shed 4 bases, J shed 4 bases, and the junction held 8 bases outside the gene matches.

In its sample, this clonotype was seen many times. This chain connects TRBV5-1 to TRBJ1-1; 7 bases are a match to TRBD1. Germline V gene data show CDR1 as SGHRS and CDR2 as YFSETQ. Trimming at V came to 6 bases and at J to 4 bases, leaving 0 bases not matched to a gene. This CDR3 is built from 11 residues. The CDR3 reads CASTGGTEAFF. The CDR3 nucleotides read TGCGCCAGCACAGGGGGCACTGAAGCTTTCTTT.

This chain joins TRBV4-3 and TRBJ1-4; 9 bases fit TRBD1. The CDR3 consists of 16 residues. The J segment lost 5 bases and the V segment lost 1 base, leaving 5 bases of the junction unmatched. CDR1 is LGHNA, CDR2 YSLEER, per germline. Here the CDR3 reads CASSQGSGTGNEKLFF. The CDR3 coding sequence is TGCGCCAGCAGCCAAGGGTCCGGGACAGGGAATGAAAAACTGTTTTTT.

The chain joins TRBV11-2 to TRBJ1-2; D remains ambiguous. The CDR3 totals 15 residues. Germline lookup yields CDR1 SGHAT and CDR2 FQNNGV. V shed 5 bases and J shed 4 bases, with 17 bases lying between them. The CDR3 nucleotides are TGTGCCAGCAGCCCCGGGCAGGTCCCCGGCTATGGCTACACCTTC. Its protein product is CASSPGQVPGYGYTF.

The rearrangement joins TRBV7-9 to TRBJ1-1; 7 positions match TRBD1. After removal of 3 bases from V and 0 bases from J, the junction contained 4 bases not matched to a gene. The CDR3 covers 15 residues. Germline-derived CDR1 and CDR2 are SEHNR and FQNEAQ (reference sequence). CDR3 residues: CASSFGGTVNTEAFF. The CDR3 nucleotides are TGTGCCAGCAGCTTCGGCGGGACAGTGAACACTGAAGCTTTCTTT.

This clonotype was observed at least ten times. V and J are TRBV7-9 and TRBJ1-1, with D tentatively TRBD1 (5 bases). This CDR3 has 14 residues. V dropped 5 bases and J dropped 1 base, with 11 bases sitting between them. Germline CDR1 and CDR2: SEHNR and FQNEAQ (reference sequence). CDR3 sequence (DNA): TGTGCCAGCAGCCGGGACTCATGGAACACTGAAGCTTTCTTT. Translated: CASSRDSWNTEAFF. The full variable domain, with the rest looked up from reference TRBV7-9 and TRBJ1-1, is DTGVSQNPRHKITKRGQNVTFRCDPISEHNRLYWYRQTLGQGPEFLTYFQNEAQLEKSRLLSDRFSAERPKGSFSTLEIQRTEQGDSAMYLCASSRDSWNTEAFFGQGTRLTVV.

This clonotype was recorded at least ten times. This chain joins TRBV5-5 and TRBJ2-1; D is ambiguous. Germline assignment: CDR1 SGHKS and CDR2 YYEKEE (reference sequence). Trimming removed 4 bases at V and 4 bases at J, with 12 bases between. The CDR3 is made up of 14 amino acids. CDR3 sequence reads: CASSRPTSYNEQFF. In DNA, the CDR3 is TGTGCCAGCAGCCGCCCGACATCGTACAATGAGCAGTTCTTC.

This clonotype was counted only a few times. The chain combines TRBV12-3 or TRBV12-4 with TRBJ1-3; 7 bases map to TRBD1. V shed 5 bases and J 2 bases; nucleotides not matched to a gene: 9. The CDR3 has 16 amino acids. CDR3 nucleotide sequence: TGTGCCAGCAGTCTCCCACGGGACAGCACTGGAAACACCATATATTTT. It codes for CASSLPRDSTGNTIYF.

This clonotype has ten or more counts. The CDR3 loop reads CASSPSTGNQETQYF. The CDR3 DNA sequence: TGCGCCAGCAGCCCGTCGACAGGGAACCAAGAGACCCAGTACTTC. The gene calls are TRBV4-1 and TRBJ2-5, with TRBD1 identical over 7 bases. The CDR3 spans 15 residues. V gave up 4 bases and J gave up 0 bases; unmatched junction bases: 5. Germline V gene sequence: CDR1 MGHRA, CDR2 YSYEKL.

DNA for the CDR3: TGTGCCAGCAGCCAAGAGGAGGCGGGACCCACTGAAGCTTTCTTT. It encodes CASSQEEAGPTEAFF. The chain has TRBV4-2 and TRBJ1-1; tentatively, D is TRBD1 (5 bases). Trimming pared 0 bases from V and 4 bases from J, leaving 12 bases between. The V gene's germline CDR1 is LGHNA and CDR2 YNFKEQ. This CDR3 comprises 15 residues.

This clonotype occurred many times. V gene TRBV5-1 combines with J gene TRBJ1-6; tentative D call: TRBD1 (6 bases). The CDR3 extends over 15 amino acids. In germline, CDR1 is SGHRS, CDR2 YFSETQ. The germline V and J ends were trimmed by 0 bases and 11 bases, with 15 bases remaining between them. CDR3 protein: CASSLGTADGAPLHF. The CDR3 coding sequence is TGCGCCAGCAGCTTGGGGACAGCGGACGGCGCACCCCTCCACTTT.

The V call is TRBV6-5, the J call TRBJ1-5; 7 nucleotides line up with TRBD1. This CDR3 region has 14 residues. Germline values: CDR1 MNHEY, CDR2 SVGAGI. V was pared by 5 bases and J by 11 bases, with 12 bases of the junction left unmatched. The CDR3 reads CASSPTGRGRSQHF. CDR3 nucleotides: TGTGCCAGCAGTCCGACAGGGAGAGGGAGGTCCCAGCATTTT.

This sequence joins TRBV20-1 and TRBJ2-1; D might be TRBD2 (5 bases). Germline V gene sequence: CDR1 DFQATT, CDR2 SNEGSKA (reference sequence). The CDR3 sequence is 13 residues long. Trimming removed 5 bases from V and 3 bases from J, with 11 bases in between. CDR3 sequence reads: CSAWSRDYNEQFF. CDR3 DNA: TGCAGTGCTTGGTCCCGGGACTACAATGAGCAGTTCTTC.